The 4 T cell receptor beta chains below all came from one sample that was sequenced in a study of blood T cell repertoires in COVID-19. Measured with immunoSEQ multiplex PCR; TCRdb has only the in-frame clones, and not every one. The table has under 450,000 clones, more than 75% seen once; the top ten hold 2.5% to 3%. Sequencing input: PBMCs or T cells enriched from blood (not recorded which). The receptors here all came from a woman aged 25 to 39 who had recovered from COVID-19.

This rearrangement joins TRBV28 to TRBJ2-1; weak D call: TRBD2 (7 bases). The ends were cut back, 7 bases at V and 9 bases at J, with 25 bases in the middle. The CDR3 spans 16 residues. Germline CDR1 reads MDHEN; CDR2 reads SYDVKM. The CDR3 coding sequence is TGTGCCAGCACCGTCCCCAGGCTAGCTAGGGGGGGTGAGCAGTTCTTC. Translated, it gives CASTVPRLARGGEQFF.

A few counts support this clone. The CDR3 here is CASSLLQGNGYTF. The CDR3 coding sequence is TGTGCCAGCAGTTTATTACAGGGTAATGGCTACACCTTC. The rearrangement links TRBV27 to TRBJ1-2; D possibly corresponds to TRBD1 (6 bases). V was trimmed by 1 base and J by 6 bases, leaving 9 bases between them. Germline V gene sequence: CDR1 MNHEY, CDR2 SMNVEV (reference sequence). The CDR3 runs 13 residues.

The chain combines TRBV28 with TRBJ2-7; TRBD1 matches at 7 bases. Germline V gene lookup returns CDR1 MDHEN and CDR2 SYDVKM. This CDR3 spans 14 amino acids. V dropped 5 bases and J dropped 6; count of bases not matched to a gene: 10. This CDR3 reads CASSMVGQAPEQYF. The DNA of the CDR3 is TGTGCCAGCAGTATGGTCGGACAGGCGCCCGAGCAGTACTTC.

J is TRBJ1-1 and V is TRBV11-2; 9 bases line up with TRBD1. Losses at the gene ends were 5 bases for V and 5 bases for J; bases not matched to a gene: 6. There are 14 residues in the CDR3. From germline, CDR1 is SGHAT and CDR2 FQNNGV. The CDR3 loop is CASSLGQGRTEAFF. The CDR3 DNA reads TGTGCCAGCAGCCTCGGACAGGGGAGGACTGAAGCTTTCTTT.